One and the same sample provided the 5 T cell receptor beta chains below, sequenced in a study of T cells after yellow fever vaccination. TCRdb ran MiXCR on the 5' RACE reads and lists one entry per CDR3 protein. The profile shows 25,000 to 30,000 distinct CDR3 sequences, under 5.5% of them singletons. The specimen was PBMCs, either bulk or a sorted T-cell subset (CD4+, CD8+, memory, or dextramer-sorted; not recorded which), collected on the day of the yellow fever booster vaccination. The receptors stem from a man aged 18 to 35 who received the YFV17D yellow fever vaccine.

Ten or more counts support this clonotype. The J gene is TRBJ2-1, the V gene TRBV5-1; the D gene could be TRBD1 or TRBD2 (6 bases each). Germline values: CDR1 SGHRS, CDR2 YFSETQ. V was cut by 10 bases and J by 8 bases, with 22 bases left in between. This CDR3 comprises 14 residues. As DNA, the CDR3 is TGCGCCTCCTCCAGGGGCGGGGCGAGGGATGAGCAGTTCTTC. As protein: CASSRGGARDEQFF.

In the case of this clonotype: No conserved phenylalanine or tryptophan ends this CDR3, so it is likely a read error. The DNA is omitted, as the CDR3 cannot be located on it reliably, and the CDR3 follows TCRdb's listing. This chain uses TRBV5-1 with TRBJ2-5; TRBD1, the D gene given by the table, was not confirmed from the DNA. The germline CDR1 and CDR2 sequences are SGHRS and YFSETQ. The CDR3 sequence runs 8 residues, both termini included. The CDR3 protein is CASSPGTG.

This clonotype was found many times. CDR3 sequence (DNA): TGTGCCAGCAGCGCGCATGCCAGCGGGGGTAACACAGATACGCAGTATTTT. Protein sequence: CASSAHASGGNTDTQYF. J is TRBJ2-3 and V is TRBV4-2, with TRBD2 matching over 8 bases. Germline values: CDR1 LGHNA, CDR2 YNFKEQ. This CDR3 has 17 amino acids. V was pared by 5 bases and J by 2 bases, with 12 bases of the junction left unmatched.

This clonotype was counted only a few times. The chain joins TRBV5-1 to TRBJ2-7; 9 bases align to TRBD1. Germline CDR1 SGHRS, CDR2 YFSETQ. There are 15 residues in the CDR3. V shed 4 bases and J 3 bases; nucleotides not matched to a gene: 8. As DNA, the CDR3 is TGCGCCAGCAGCGCCTCGACAGGGGGGGTCTACGAGCAGTACTTC. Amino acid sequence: CASSASTGGVYEQYF.

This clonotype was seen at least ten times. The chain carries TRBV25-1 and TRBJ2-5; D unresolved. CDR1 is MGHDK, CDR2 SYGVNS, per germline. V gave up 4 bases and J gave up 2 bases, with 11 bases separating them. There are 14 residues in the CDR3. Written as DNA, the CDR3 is TGTGCCAGCAGTGGTCGGGCAGGTCAAGAGACCCAGTACTTC. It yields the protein CASSGRAGQETQYF.